A selection of T cell receptor beta chains follows, all from one sample in a study of neurological immune-mediated disorders. TCRdb reanalysed the 5' RACE reads using MiXCR and keeps one entry per CDR3 protein. The table records tens of thousands of distinct CDR3 sequences, 10% to 15% of them present only once. The source material was PBMCs. Source of these receptors: a woman aged 55 to 70 with HTLV-1-associated myelopathy (HAM/TSP). The CDR3 runs from the conserved cysteine through the conserved F or W. The order of the fields is CDR3 protein, CDR3 DNA, D gene, V gene, J gene, clone size. A D gene is named only where the DNA matches it firmly. Size tells how often a clone was seen (once, few, many) or the class of an expanded clone, and some rows leave it out.

CDR3 protein: CASSFRATDIAQETQYF; CDR3 DNA: TGTGCCAGCAGTTTCAGAGCAACCGATATAGCGCAAGAGACCCAGTACTTC; D gene: -; V gene: TRBV12-3/TRBV12-4; J gene: TRBJ2-5; clone size: many
CDR3 protein: CASLTGQTLNTEAFF; CDR3 DNA: TGCGCCAGCTTGACGGGACAGACTTTGAACACTGAAGCTTTCTTT; D gene: TRBD1; V gene: TRBV10-2; J gene: TRBJ1-1; clone size: medium-sized
CDR3 protein: CASSFESPGADSPLHF; CDR3 DNA: TGCGCCAGCAGCTTTGAATCCCCAGGGGCGGATTCACCCCTCCACTTT; D gene: -; V gene: TRBV5-1; J gene: TRBJ1-6; clone size: many
CDR3 protein: CASSPYDRNHEQFF; CDR3 DNA: TGCGCCAGCAGCCCCTACGACAGGAACCATGAGCAGTTCTTC; D gene: -; V gene: TRBV5-1; J gene: TRBJ2-1; clone size: many
CDR3 protein: CASSEGSGGPSSYEQYF; CDR3 DNA: TGTGCCAGCAGTGAGGGGAGTGGGGGCCCAAGCTCCTACGAGCAGTACTTC; D gene: -; V gene: TRBV25-1; J gene: TRBJ2-7; clone size: many
CDR3 protein: CASSSGTPEQYF; CDR3 DNA: TGTGCCAGCAGCTCCGGGACCCCCGAGCAGTACTTC; D gene: -; V gene: TRBV11-2; J gene: TRBJ2-7; clone size: -
CDR3 protein: CSARDARLAEYNEQFF; CDR3 DNA: TGCAGTGCTAGAGATGCTCGCCTAGCGGAATACAATGAGCAGTTCTTC; D gene: TRBD2; V gene: TRBV20-1; J gene: TRBJ2-1; clone size: many
CDR3 protein: CSARDRVASAKGDTQYF; CDR3 DNA: TGCAGTGCTAGAGATCGAGTAGCTAGCGCTAAAGGAGATACGCAGTATTTT; D gene: -; V gene: TRBV20-1; J gene: TRBJ2-3; clone size: many
CDR3 protein: CASSVQGAQPQHF; CDR3 DNA: TGTGCCAGCAGCGTTCAGGGGGCTCAGCCCCAGCATTTT; D gene: TRBD1; V gene: TRBV13; J gene: TRBJ1-5; clone size: -
CDR3 protein: CASEAASVNEQFF; CDR3 DNA: TGTGCCAGCGAAGCGGCTAGCGTCAATGAGCAGTTCTTC; D gene: -; V gene: TRBV2; J gene: TRBJ2-1; clone size: -
CDR3 protein: CASSAEGGRADAAQYF; CDR3 DNA: TGTGCCAGCAGCGCCGAGGGTGGGAGGGCCGACGCGGCCCAGTACTTC; D gene: TRBD2; V gene: TRBV7-2; J gene: TRBJ2-5; clone size: many
CDR3 protein: CSARPGQSVQFF; CDR3 DNA: TGCAGTGCTAGACCCGGGCAATCGGTGCAGTTCTTC; D gene: -; V gene: TRBV20-1; J gene: TRBJ2-1; clone size: many
CDR3 protein: CASSLAPGIGTEAFF; CDR3 DNA: TGTGCCAGCAGCTTGGCTCCAGGGATCGGGACTGAAGCTTTCTTT; D gene: -; V gene: TRBV5-6; J gene: TRBJ1-1; clone size: -
CDR3 protein: CSARGWGPNEQFF; CDR3 DNA: TGCAGTGCTAGAGGTTGGGGGCCCAATGAGCAGTTCTTC; D gene: -; V gene: TRBV20-1; J gene: TRBJ2-1; clone size: many